The 21 T cell receptor beta chains below come from one sample, sequenced in a study of T cell responses to AZD1222 COVID-19 vaccine. The protocol was immunoSEQ multiplex PCR, while the TCRdb copy is restricted to in-frame clones and leaves out a portion. The top ten hold around 6.9% of the sample, which has over 130,000 clones, 91% seen once. Sequences were derived from peripheral blood, sampled 28 days after the second dose of the MenACWY control vaccine. Receptors were obtained from an adult who received the MenACWY meningococcal vaccine as a control.

The chain couples TRBV3-1 (or the pseudogene TRBV3-2) to TRBJ2-1, with D perhaps TRBD2 (6 bases). The CDR3 runs 14 residues. Between the trimmed V and J ends, which lost 4 bases and 4 bases, there was a span of 11 bases. Germline-derived CDR1 and CDR2 are LGHDT and YNNKEL (reference sequence). This CDR3 is CASSRPGVYNEQFF. The CDR3 DNA sequence: TGTGCCAGCAGCCGCCCGGGAGTGTACAATGAGCAGTTCTTC.

This chain connects TRBV6-6 to TRBJ1-1, with 12 bases that match TRBD1. Germline V gives CDR1 MNHNY, CDR2 SVGAGI (reference sequence). This CDR3 region has 15 residues. V shed 5 bases and J 7 bases; nucleotides not matched to a gene: 8. The CDR3 here is CASSAPGQGAGEAFF. Written as DNA, the CDR3 is TGTGCCAGCAGTGCCCCGGGACAGGGGGCTGGTGAAGCTTTCTTT.

The V gene is TRBV21-1, the J gene TRBJ1-2; the table's D call TRBD1 went unverified against the DNA. TRBV21-1 is classified as a pseudogene. CDR3 size: 15 residues. This chain's CDR3 is CASSKGTGGNSGYTF. The DNA of the CDR3 is TGTGCCAGCAGCAAGGGGACAGGGGGAAACTCTGGCTACACCTTC.

This clone was observed a single time. V is TRBV6-5 and J is TRBJ1-5, with TRBD1 matching over 7 bases. With 10 bases clipped from V and 14 bases from J, the junction kept 14 bases outside the gene matches. CDR3 size: 12 residues. Germline V lookup: CDR1 MNHEY, CDR2 SVGAGI. The DNA of the CDR3 is TGTGCCACCAGGGGGGAAGGGGGGCATAAGCATTTT. Translating gives CATRGEGGHKHF.

The genes are TRBV28 and TRBJ1-2; a possible D gene is TRBD1 (6 bases). The germline CDR1 and CDR2 sequences are MDHEN and SYDVKM. The CDR3 consists of 13 residues. Deletions cut 7 bases from V and 7 bases from J, with 16 bases between. The CDR3 region has the DNA TGTGCCAGCACCGAACAGGGTTATTCTGGCTACACCTTC. This encodes CASTEQGYSGYTF.

Comments on this clone: Compared with germline, one end of the junction differs, possibly owing to a read error. This rearrangement joins TRBV19 to TRBJ1-2; TRBD1 matches 7 bases. CDR3 length: 13 amino acids. Germline CDR1 reads LNHDA; CDR2 reads SQIVND (reference sequence). The CDR3 DNA is TGTGCCAGTAGTAGAAGACAGGGAACCGATAGGTCCTTC. The encoded protein is CASSRRQGTDRSF.

The chain carries TRBV19 and TRBJ1-4, with 8 bases lining up with TRBD1. After removal of 2 bases from V and 5 bases from J, the junction contained 1 base not matched to a gene. CDR1 and CDR2 (germline): LNHDA, SQIVND (reference sequence). This CDR3 is 14 amino acids long. The CDR3 DNA follows: TGTGCCAGTAGTATACAGGGGGCGAATGAAAAACTGTTTTTT. Its translation is CASSIQGANEKLFF. Together with reference TRBV19 and TRBJ1-4, the CDR3 gives the full variable domain: DGGITQSPKYLFRKEGQNVTLSCEQNLNHDAMYWYRQDPGQGLRLIYYSQIVNDFQKGDIAEGYSVSREKKESFPLTVTSAQKNPTAFYLCASSIQGANEKLFFGSGTQLSVL.

This clone appeared a few times. The rearrangement links TRBV5-1 to TRBJ2-2; D perhaps matches TRBD1 (5 bases). Trimming left V 0 bases short and J 5 bases short, with 8 bases between. The CDR3 sequence is 14 residues long. Germline V gives CDR1 SGHRS, CDR2 YFSETQ. DNA of the CDR3: TGCGCCAGCAGCTTGGGTAGGGGTACCGGGGAGCTGTTTTTT. This encodes CASSLGRGTGELFF.

The chain employs TRBV5-1 and TRBJ2-2; TRBD1 matches at 7 bases. The CDR3 runs 14 residues. Per the germline V gene, CDR1 is SGHRS and CDR2 is YFSETQ. V shed 2 bases, J shed 6 bases, and the junction held 4 bases outside the gene matches. The CDR3 is CASSFRQGSGELFF. The CDR3 region has the DNA TGCGCCAGCAGCTTCAGACAGGGTTCCGGGGAGCTGTTTTTT.

The V and J genes are TRBV13 and TRBJ1-5, with D possibly being TRBD1 (5 bases). CDR1 and CDR2 from the germline V gene are PRHDT and FYEKMQ (reference sequence). V was clipped by 2 bases and J by 1 base, with 18 bases between them. This CDR3 has 18 residues. CDR3 amino acids: CASSLSTGGSASNQPQHF. In DNA form, the CDR3 reads TGTGCCAGCAGCTTAAGCACAGGTGGATCGGCCAGCAATCAGCCCCAGCATTTT.

The rearrangement links TRBV2 to TRBJ1-1; no definite D call. The CDR3 has 15 amino acids. Germline assignment: CDR1 SNHLY and CDR2 FYNNEI. V lost 2 bases to trimming and J lost 0 bases, with 10 bases between them. CDR3 nucleotide sequence: TGTGCCAGCAGTGAATTGGGGAACCTGAACACTGAAGCTTTCTTT. The encoded protein is CASSELGNLNTEAFF.

The CDR3 region has the DNA TGTGCCAGCGCAACGGACAGGGCGAAAGAGACCCAGTACTTC. It translates to CASATDRAKETQYF. V gene TRBV7-2 combines with J gene TRBJ2-5, with 8 bases that match TRBD1. V lost 8 bases to trimming and J lost 3 bases; unmatched junction nucleotides: 8. The CDR3 runs 14 residues. Germline loops: CDR1 SGHTA, CDR2 FQGNSA.

This chain connects TRBV28 to TRBJ2-1, with 9 nucleotides matching TRBD1. CDR3 length equals 15 residues. With V trimmed by 4 bases and J by 6 bases, 7 bases remained unmatched. Germline CDR1 MDHEN, CDR2 SYDVKM. CDR3 bases: TGTGCCAGCAGTTCCCCGGGACAGGGCCGCAATGAGCAGTTCTTC. Residues: CASSSPGQGRNEQFF.

V gene TRBV19 combines with J gene TRBJ2-7, with TRBD2 as a possible D gene (6 bases). From germline, CDR1 is LNHDA and CDR2 SQIVND (reference sequence). There are 13 residues in the CDR3. Deletions cut 5 bases from V and 3 bases from J, with 11 bases between. The CDR3 nucleotides are TGTGCCAGTAGTGGGCGGGATCACTACGAGCAGTACTTC. Protein sequence: CASSGRDHYEQYF.

J is TRBJ2-3 and V is TRBV5-6, with 12 bases that match TRBD2. V shed 3 bases and J 5 bases; nucleotides not matched to a gene: 7. The CDR3 is 16 amino acids. The germline V gene encodes CDR1 SGHDT and CDR2 YYEEEE. Here the CDR3 reads CASSYPSGGAIDTQYF. CDR3 DNA: TGTGCCAGCAGCTACCCTAGCGGGGGGGCCATAGATACGCAGTATTTT.

The V gene is TRBV10-3, the J gene TRBJ2-3; TRBD2 matches at 14 bases. In germline, CDR1 is ENHRY, CDR2 SYGVKD. This CDR3 spans 17 amino acids. The ends lost 4 bases at V and 7 bases at J; junction bases unmatched: 10. CDR3 sequence reads: CAISVLGLAGGVNTQYF. Written as DNA, the CDR3 is TGTGCCATCAGTGTGCTCGGACTAGCGGGAGGAGTTAATACGCAGTATTTT.

The chain couples TRBV19 to TRBJ2-2, with TRBD1 matching 9 bases. The germline V gene has CDR1 LNHDA and CDR2 SQIVND (reference sequence). V was clipped by 9 bases and J by 6 bases; unmatched bases: 2. The CDR3 loop spans 12 amino acids. Written as DNA, the CDR3 is TGTGCCAGCGACAGGGGGGCCGGGGAGCTGTTTTTT. Its protein is CASDRGAGELFF.

The chain recombines TRBV6-5 with TRBJ1-2; 9 bases line up with TRBD1. V lost 2 bases and J lost 8; bases outside the gene matches: 6. There are 14 residues in the CDR3. In germline, CDR1 is MNHEY, CDR2 SVGAGI. The CDR3 loop reads CASSYPGQGGGYTF. In nucleotides, the CDR3 is TGTGCCAGCAGTTACCCGGGACAGGGTGGAGGCTACACCTTC.

As regards this clone: Other DNA sequences within the sample encode an identical CDR3. The chain is built from TRBV25-1 and TRBJ1-2; 9 nucleotides align to TRBD1. The ends lost 4 bases at V and 2 bases at J; junction bases unmatched: 2. The CDR3 length is 14 residues. Germline V gene data show CDR1 as MGHDK and CDR2 as SYGVNS. DNA of the CDR3: TGTGCCAGCAGTGCGACAGGGGGAAACTATGGCTACACCTTC. This encodes CASSATGGNYGYTF.

The chain is built from TRBV2 and TRBJ2-7; D is possibly TRBD1 (6 bases). With 6 bases removed from V and 3 bases from J, the gap between germline ends came to 12 bases. The CDR3 spans 13 residues. Germline CDR1 SNHLY, CDR2 FYNNEI. The CDR3: CASSALQGYEQYF. The CDR3 bases are TGTGCCAGCAGCGCGCTACAGGGCTACGAGCAGTACTTC.

The chain recombines TRBV9 with TRBJ1-1; 7 bases fit TRBD1. The CDR3 covers 13 residues. Trimming took 0 bases from V and 5 from J; bases not matched to a gene: 1. Germline V gene data show CDR1 as SGDLS and CDR2 as YYNGEE. CDR3 bases: TGTGCCAGCAGCGTAGGCAGGGGGACTGAAGCTTTCTTT. It yields the protein CASSVGRGTEAFF.